The clone carrying this T cell receptor (beta chain) was observed a few times. The antigen remains undetermined. The sample belongs to a study of beta chain features in type 1 diabetes. The V gene lost 7 bases and the J gene lost 14 bases, with 11 bases spanning the gap. Germline-derived CDR1 and CDR2 are SEHNR and FQNEAQ (reference sequence). The CDR3 length is 9 residues. Expressed TCRB transcripts were sequenced because the entire RNA isolate underwent reverse transcription. The method was immunoSEQ multiplex PCR; TCRdb's version includes in-frame clones alone and lacks a portion of them. The table has over 650,000 clones, 11% to 15% seen once. The study's findings and limits: TCRB rearrangement may or may not be influenced by HLA type; here this remained unresolved. Patients with type 1 diabetes carried fewer insertions and had more deletions at their VDJ junctions. In every one of the four CD4+ subsets, TCRB CDR3s were moderately but significantly shorter in Type 1 diabetes patients.

Researchers reported sorting CD4+ naive, central memory, regulatory and stem cell-like memory cells via CD45RO/CCR7/CD25/CD127/CD95/CD27. Sequencing used naive CD4+ T cells from blood. This clonotype was sampled from a man in his late teens or twenties with type 1 diabetes. V usage is TRBV7-9 and J usage is TRBJ1-2; D not resolved. DNA for the CDR3: TGTGCCAGCACCCCCCCAAAAACCTTC. Its translation is CASTPPKTF. The whole variable domain, remainder taken from reference TRBV7-9 and TRBJ1-2, is DTGVSQNPRHKITKRGQNVTFRCDPISEHNRLYWYRQTLGQGPEFLTYFQNEAQLEKSRLLSDRFSAERPKGSFSTLEIQRTEQGDSAMYLCASTPPKTFGSGTRLTVV.